Included here is one T cell receptor beta chain sequence, with context. The data derive from a study of blood T cell repertoires in COVID-19. Data came from immunoSEQ multiplex PCR; TCRdb stores just in-frame clones and leaves some out. Counted here are about 200,000 clones, approximately 82% occurring once; the ten biggest clones make up 15%. The germline gives CDR1 SNHLY, CDR2 FYNNEI. The germline V and J ends were trimmed by 7 bases and 5 bases, with 14 bases remaining between them. The CDR3 has 13 amino acids. This clonotype originated in a man aged 35-49 years who had recovered from COVID-19. The V gene is TRBV2, the J gene TRBJ2-5, with D possibly matching TRBD1 (6 bases). Sample: PBMCs or T cells enriched from blood (not recorded which). CDR3 nucleotides: TGTGCCAGCACCAAAGACAGGTCGGAGACCCAGTACTTC. Translation: CASTKDRSETQYF. Full variable domain (rest looked up from reference TRBV2 and TRBJ2-5): EPEVTQTPSHQVTQMGQEVILRCVPISNHLYFYWYRQILGQKVEFLVSFYNNEISEKSEIFDDQFSVERPDGSNFTLKIRSTKLEDSAMYFCASTKDRSETQYFGPGTRLLVL.